This T cell receptor beta chain was identified during a study of somatic mutations in cytotoxic T cells in rheumatoid arthritis. Study context: Patient blood, which was peripheral blood collected as 30 ml EDTA, was drawn right after diagnosis and before any treatment started.

Clones were sequenced by immunoSEQ multiplex PCR, and TCRdb holds only the in-frame ones, with some missing. The profile shows 10,000 or so clones, about 75% of them singletons. Study-wide results and limits: Slight TRBV07 underrepresentation in rheumatoid arthritis patients went unadjusted for multiple comparisons.

The CDR3 has 13 amino acids. CDR1 and CDR2 (germline): MNHNS, SASEGT. Unmatched junction bases numbered 3, after V lost 6 bases and J lost 3 bases. This clone has just a few counts. What it binds is unknown. The genes are TRBV6-1 and TRBJ1-1; 8 positions match TRBD1. The sample was CD8+ T cells sorted from blood. This clonotype was sampled from an adult with rheumatoid arthritis. CDR3 DNA sequence: TGTGCCAGCAGGGACAGGGCGGACACTGAAGCTTTCTTT. Its translation: CASRDRADTEAFF.